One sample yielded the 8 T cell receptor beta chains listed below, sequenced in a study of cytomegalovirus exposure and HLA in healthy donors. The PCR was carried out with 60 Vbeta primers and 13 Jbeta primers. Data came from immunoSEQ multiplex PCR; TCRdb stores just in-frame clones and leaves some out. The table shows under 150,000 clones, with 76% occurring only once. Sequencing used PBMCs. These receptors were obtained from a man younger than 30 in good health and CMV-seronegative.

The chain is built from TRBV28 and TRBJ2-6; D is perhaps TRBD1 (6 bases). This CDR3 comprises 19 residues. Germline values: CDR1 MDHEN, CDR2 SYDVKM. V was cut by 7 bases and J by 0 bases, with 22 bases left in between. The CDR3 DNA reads TGTGCCAGCACAATAGGCCGAGGCACGGGACACTCTGGGGCCAACGTCCTGACTTTC. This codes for CASTIGRGTGHSGANVLTF. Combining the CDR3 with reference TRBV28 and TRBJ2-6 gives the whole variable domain DVKVTQSSRYLVKRTGEKVFLECVQDMDHENMFWYRQDPGLGLRLIYFSYDVKMKEKGDIPEGYSVSREKKERFSLILESASTNQTSMYLCASTIGRGTGHSGANVLTFGAGSRLTVL.

CDR3 protein: CASSQGFVRGLYTDTQYF. CDR3 coding DNA: TGTGCCAGCAGCCAAGGATTCGTGCGGGGGCTCTACACAGATACGCAGTATTTT. The genes are TRBV14 and TRBJ2-3; a weak D match, TRBD2 (7 bases). V lost 1 base and J lost 2, with 19 bases in between. Germline V gene sequence: CDR1 SGHDN, CDR2 FVKESK. The CDR3 is 18 residues long.

The CDR3 region is CSVEWDFTDTQYF. In nucleotides, the CDR3 is TGCAGCGTTGAATGGGACTTCACAGATACGCAGTATTTT. The rearrangement links TRBV29-1 to TRBJ2-3; D possibly corresponds to TRBD2 (6 bases). There are 13 residues in the CDR3. Per the germline V gene, CDR1 is SQVTM and CDR2 is ANQGSEA. V lost 2 bases and J lost 2, with 8 bases in between.

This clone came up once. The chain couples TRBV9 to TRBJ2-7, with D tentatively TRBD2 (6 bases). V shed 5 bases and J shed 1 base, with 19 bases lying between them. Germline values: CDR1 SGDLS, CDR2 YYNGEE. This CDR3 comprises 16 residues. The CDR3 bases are TGTGCCAGCAGTCCTTCCTTCTCGGCGGGGTCCTACGAGCAGTACTTC. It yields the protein CASSPSFSAGSYEQYF.

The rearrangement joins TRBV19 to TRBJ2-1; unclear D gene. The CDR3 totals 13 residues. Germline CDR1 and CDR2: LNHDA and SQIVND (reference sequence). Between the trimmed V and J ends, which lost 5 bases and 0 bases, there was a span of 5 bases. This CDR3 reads CASSWSSYNEQFF. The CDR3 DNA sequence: TGTGCCAGTAGTTGGAGCTCCTACAATGAGCAGTTCTTC.

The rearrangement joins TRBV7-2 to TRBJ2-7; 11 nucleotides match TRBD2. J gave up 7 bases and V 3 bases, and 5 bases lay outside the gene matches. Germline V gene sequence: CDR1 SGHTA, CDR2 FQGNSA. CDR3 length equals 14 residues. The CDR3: CASSLTSGAKEQYF. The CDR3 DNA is TGTGCCAGCAGCTTGACTAGCGGGGCTAAAGAGCAGTACTTC.

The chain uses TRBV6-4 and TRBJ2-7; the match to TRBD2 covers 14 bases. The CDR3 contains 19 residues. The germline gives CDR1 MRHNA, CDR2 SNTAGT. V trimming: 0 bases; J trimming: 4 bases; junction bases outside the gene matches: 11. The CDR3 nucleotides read TGTGCCAGCAGTGACTCGGGGACTAGCGGGAGTAGAACACTGTACGAGCAGTACTTC. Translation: CASSDSGTSGSRTLYEQYF.

The DNA for the CDR3 is TGTGCCAGCAGTGAAGGGACTAGCGGGGGGTACGAGCAGTACTTC. It codes for CASSEGTSGGYEQYF. The chain has TRBV6-1 and TRBJ2-5; 14 bases match TRBD2. The J call may be faulty, since TRBJ2-7 better matches the DNA end. Per the germline V gene, CDR1 is MNHNS and CDR2 is SASEGT. The CDR3 covers 15 residues.